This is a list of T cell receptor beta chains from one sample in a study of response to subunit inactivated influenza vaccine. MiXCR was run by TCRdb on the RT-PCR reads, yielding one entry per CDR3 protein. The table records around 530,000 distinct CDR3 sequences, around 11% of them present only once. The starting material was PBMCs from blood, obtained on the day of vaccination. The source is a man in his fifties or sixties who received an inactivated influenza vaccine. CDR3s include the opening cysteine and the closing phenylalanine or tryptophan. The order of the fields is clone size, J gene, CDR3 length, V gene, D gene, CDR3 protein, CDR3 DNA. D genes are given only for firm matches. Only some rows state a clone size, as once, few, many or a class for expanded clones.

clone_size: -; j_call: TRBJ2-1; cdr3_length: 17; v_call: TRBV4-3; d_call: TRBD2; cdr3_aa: CASSQDLGREWDNEQFF; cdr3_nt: TGCGCCAGCAGCCAAGATTTAGGGCGGGAGTGGGACAATGAGCAGTTCTTC
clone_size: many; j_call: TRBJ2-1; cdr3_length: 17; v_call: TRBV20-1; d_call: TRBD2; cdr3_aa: CSARDLILTSGSDEQFF; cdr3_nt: TGCAGTGCTAGAGATCTAATTTTGACTAGCGGGAGTGATGAGCAGTTCTTC
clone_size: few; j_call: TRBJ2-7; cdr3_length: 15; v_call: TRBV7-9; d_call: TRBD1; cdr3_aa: CASSLVRTGIHEQYF; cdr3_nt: TGTGCCAGCAGCTTAGTGCGGACAGGGATCCACGAGCAGTACTTC
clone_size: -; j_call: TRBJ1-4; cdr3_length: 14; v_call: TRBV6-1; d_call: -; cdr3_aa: CASSDRSGVEKLFF; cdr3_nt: TGTGCCAGCAGTGACCGTAGTGGTGTAGAAAAACTGTTTTTT
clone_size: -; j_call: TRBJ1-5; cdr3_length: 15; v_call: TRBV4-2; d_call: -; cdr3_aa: CASSQDVGTGQPQHF; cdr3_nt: TGTGCCAGCAGCCAAGACGTAGGAACGGGGCAGCCCCAGCATTTT
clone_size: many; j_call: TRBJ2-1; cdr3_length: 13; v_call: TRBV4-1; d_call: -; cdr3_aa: CASSQGRDNEQFF; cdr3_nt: TGCGCCAGCAGCCAAGGTCGGGACAATGAGCAGTTCTTC
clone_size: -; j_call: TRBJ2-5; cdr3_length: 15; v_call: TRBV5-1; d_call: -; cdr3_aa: CASSPGGSLQETQYF; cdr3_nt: TGCGCCAGCAGCCCCGGGGGCAGCTTACAAGAGACCCAGTACTTC
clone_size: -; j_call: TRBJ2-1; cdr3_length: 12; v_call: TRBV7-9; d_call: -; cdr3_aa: CASSREGPEQFF; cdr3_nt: TGTGCCAGCAGCCGAGAGGGTCCTGAGCAGTTCTTC
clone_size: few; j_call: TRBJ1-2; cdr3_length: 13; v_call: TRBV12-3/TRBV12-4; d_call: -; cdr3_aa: CASSFGQSYGYTF; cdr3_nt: TGTGCCAGCAGTTTTGGACAGAGCTATGGCTACACCTTC
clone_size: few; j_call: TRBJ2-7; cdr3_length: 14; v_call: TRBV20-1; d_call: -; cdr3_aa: CSAFLTGITYEQYF; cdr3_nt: TGCAGTGCCTTCCTAACCGGGATCACCTACGAGCAGTACTTC
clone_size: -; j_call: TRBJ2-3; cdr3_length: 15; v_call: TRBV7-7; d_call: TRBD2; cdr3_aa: CASSPWTSVIDTQYF; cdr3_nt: TGTGCCAGCAGCCCCTGGACTAGCGTGATAGATACGCAGTATTTT
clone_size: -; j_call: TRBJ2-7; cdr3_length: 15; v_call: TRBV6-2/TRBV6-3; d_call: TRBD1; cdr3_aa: CASSYPGQGTYEQYF; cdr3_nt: TGTGCCAGCAGTTACCCTGGACAGGGAACCTACGAGCAGTACTTC
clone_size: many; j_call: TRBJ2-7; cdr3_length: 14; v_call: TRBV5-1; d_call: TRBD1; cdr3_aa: CASSWGQGAYEQYF; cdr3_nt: TGCGCCAGCAGCTGGGGACAGGGGGCATACGAGCAGTACTTC
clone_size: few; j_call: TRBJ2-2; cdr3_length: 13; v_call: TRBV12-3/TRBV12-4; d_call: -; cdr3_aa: CASSYRVAGELFF; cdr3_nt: TGTGCCAGCAGTTACAGGGTCGCCGGGGAGCTGTTTTTT
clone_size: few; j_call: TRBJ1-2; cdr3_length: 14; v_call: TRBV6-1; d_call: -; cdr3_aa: CASSENSGDYGYTF; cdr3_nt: TGTGCCAGCAGTGAGAACAGTGGTGACTATGGCTACACCTTC
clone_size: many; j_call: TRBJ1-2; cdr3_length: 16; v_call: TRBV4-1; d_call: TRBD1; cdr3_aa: CASSQITGDANYGYTF; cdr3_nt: TGCGCCAGCAGCCAAATCACAGGGGACGCTAACTATGGCTACACCTTC
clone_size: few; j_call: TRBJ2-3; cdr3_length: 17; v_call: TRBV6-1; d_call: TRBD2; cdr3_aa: CASRQPWDGSGADTQYF; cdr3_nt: TGTGCCAGCAGACAACCTTGGGATGGTAGCGGGGCAGATACGCAGTATTTT
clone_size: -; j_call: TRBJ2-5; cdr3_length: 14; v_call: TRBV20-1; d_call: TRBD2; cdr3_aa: CSASLSGRDGTQYF; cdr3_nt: TGCAGTGCTAGCTTATCCGGGAGGGACGGCACCCAGTACTTC
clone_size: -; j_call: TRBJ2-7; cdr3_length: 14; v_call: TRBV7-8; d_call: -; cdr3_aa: CASRPIRGSYEQYF; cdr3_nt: TGTGCCAGCAGGCCAATAAGGGGTAGTTACGAGCAGTACTTC
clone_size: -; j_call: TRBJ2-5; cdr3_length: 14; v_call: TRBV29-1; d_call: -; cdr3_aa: CSVEDSSGGMAQYF; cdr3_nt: TGCAGCGTTGAAGATAGCTCCGGGGGAATGGCACAGTACTTC
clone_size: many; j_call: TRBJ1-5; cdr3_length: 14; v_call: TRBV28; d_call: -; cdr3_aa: CASSYRQSNQPQHF; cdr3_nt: TGTGCCAGCAGTTACCGACAAAGCAATCAGCCCCAGCATTTT
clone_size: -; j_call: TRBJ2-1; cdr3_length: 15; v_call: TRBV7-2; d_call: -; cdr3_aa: CASSLTYRAYNEQFF; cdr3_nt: TGTGCCAGCAGCTTAACTTACAGGGCCTACAATGAGCAGTTCTTC
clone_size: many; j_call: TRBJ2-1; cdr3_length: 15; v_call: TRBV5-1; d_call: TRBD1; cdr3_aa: CASSLGTVSYNEQFF; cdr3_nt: TGTGCCAGCAGCTTAGGGACAGTCTCCTACAATGAGCAGTTCTTC
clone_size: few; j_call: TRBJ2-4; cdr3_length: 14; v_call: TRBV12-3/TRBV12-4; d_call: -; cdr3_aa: CASRGAGPMDIQYF; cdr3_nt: TGTGCCAGCAGGGGTGCCGGACCCATGGACATTCAGTACTTC
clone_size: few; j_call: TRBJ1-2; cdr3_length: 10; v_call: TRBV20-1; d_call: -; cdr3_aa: CSASMGGYTF; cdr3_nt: TGCAGTGCTAGTATGGGTGGCTACACCTTC
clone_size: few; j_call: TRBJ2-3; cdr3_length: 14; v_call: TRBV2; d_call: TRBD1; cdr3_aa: CASSAQGSTDTQYF; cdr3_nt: TGTGCCAGCAGTGCACAGGGGTCCACAGATACGCAGTATTTT
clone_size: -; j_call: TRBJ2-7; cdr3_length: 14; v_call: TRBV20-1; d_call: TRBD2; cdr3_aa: CSASPGGLSYEQYF; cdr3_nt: TGCAGTGCTAGTCCGGGGGGGCTGTCCTACGAGCAGTACTTC
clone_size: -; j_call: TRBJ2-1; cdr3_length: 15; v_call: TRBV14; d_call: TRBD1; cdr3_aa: CASSQAGTGGNEQFF; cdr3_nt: TGTGCCAGCAGCCAAGCCGGGACAGGGGGGAATGAGCAGTTCTTC
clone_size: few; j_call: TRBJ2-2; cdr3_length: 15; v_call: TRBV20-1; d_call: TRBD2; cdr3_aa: CSAREPSGGTGELFF; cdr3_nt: TGCAGTGCTAGAGAGCCTAGCGGGGGTACCGGGGAGCTGTTTTTT
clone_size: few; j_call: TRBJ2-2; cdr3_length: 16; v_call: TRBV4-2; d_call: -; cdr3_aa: CASSQDLLRFPGELFF; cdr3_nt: TGTGCCAGCAGCCAAGATCTTTTAAGGTTTCCCGGGGAGCTGTTTTTT
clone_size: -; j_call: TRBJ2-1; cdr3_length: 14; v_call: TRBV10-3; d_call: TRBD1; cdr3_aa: CAISESDRRTEQFF; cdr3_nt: TGTGCCATCAGTGAGTCGGACAGGCGGACTGAGCAGTTCTTC
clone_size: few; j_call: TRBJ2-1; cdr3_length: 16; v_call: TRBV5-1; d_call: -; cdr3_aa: CASSLAVGYSRGEQFF; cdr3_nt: TGCGCCAGCAGCTTGGCCGTTGGCTACTCCCGCGGTGAGCAGTTCTTC
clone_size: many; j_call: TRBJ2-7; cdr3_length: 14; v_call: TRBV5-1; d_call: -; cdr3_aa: CASSLGSRDNEQYF; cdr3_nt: TGCGCCAGCAGCTTGGGCTCCAGGGATAACGAGCAGTACTTC
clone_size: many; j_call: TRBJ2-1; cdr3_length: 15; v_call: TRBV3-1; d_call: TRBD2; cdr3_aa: CASSPGLAGEREQFF; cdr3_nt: TGTGCCAGCAGCCCGGGACTAGCGGGAGAGCGTGAGCAGTTCTTC
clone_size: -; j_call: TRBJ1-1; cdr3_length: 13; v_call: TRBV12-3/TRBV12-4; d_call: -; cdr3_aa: CASSSGTWVGAFF; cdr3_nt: TGTGCCAGCAGTTCCGGGACCTGGGTTGGGGCTTTCTTT
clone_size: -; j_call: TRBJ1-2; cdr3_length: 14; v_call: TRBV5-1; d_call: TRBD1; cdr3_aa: CASSLSQGGSGYTF; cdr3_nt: TGCGCCAGCAGCCTGTCACAGGGGGGCTCTGGCTACACCTTC
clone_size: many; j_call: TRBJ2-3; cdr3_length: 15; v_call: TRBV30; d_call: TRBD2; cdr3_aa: CAWTRLAASTDTQYF; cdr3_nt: TGTGCCTGGACCCGACTAGCGGCAAGCACAGATACGCAGTATTTT
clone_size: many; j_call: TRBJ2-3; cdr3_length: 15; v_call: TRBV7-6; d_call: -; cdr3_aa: CASSLGGLITDTQYF; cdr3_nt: TGTGCCAGCAGCTTAGGTGGACTAATCACAGATACGCAGTATTTT
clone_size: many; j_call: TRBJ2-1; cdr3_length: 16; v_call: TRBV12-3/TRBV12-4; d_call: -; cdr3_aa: CASSDRRGDGNNEQFF; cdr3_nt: TGTGCCAGCAGTGATCGTCGAGGGGACGGGAACAATGAGCAGTTCTTC
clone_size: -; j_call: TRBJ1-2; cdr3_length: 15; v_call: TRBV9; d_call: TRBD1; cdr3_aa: CASSVEAGGDYGYTF; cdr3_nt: TGTGCCAGCAGCGTAGAAGCAGGGGGCGACTATGGCTACACCTTC
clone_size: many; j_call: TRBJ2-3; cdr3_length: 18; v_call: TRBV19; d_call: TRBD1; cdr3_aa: CASSMHRGRRMVTDTQYF; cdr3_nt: TGTGCCAGTAGTATGCACAGGGGGCGCAGAATGGTTACAGATACGCAGTATTTT
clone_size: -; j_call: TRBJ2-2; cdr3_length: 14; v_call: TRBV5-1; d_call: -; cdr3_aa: CASGGGQLIGEQFF; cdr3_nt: TGCGCCAGCGGAGGGGGACAACTTATCGGGGAGCAGTTTTTT
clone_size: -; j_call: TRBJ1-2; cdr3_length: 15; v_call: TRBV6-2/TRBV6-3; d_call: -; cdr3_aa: CASSYLRTGSYGYTF; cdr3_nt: TGTGCCAGCAGTTACCTCAGAACCGGGTCCTATGGCTACACCTTC
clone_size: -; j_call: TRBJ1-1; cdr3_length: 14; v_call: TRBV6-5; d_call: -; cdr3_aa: CASSYSRPNTEAFF; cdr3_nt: TGTGCCAGCAGTTACTCGCGGCCAAACACTGAAGCTTTCTTT
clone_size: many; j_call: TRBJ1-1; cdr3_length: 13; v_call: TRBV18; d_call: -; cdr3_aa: CASSRGHNTEAFF; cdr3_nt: TGTGCCAGCTCTCGAGGACATAACACTGAAGCTTTCTTT
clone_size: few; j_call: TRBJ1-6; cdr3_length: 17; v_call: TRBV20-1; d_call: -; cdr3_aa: CSARTLERDSNNSPLHF; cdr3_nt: TGCAGTGCTAGAACTCTCGAACGGGACTCAAATAATTCACCCCTCCACTTT
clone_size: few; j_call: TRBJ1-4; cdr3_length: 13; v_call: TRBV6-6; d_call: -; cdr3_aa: CASSSQGREKLFF; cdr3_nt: TGTGCCAGCAGTTCACAGGGAAGGGAAAAACTGTTTTTT
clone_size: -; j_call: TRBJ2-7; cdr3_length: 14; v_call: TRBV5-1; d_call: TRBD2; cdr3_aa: CASRPGLAGVLRDF; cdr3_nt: TGCGCCAGCAGACCGGGACTAGCGGGGGTCCTTAGGGACTTC
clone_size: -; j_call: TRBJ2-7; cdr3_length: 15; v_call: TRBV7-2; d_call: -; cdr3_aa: CASSLVGQGSYEQYF; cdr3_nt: TGTGCCAGCAGCTTAGTGGGGCAGGGGAGCTACGAGCAGTACTTC
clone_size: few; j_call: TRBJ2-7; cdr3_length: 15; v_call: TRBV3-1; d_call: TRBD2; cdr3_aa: CASSRSGTRTYEQYF; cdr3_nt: TGTGCCAGCAGCCGAAGTGGGACTAGAACCTACGAGCAGTACTTC